These 3 T cell receptor beta chains were sequenced from one sample in a study of CXCR3-negative and CXCR3-positive naive CD8 T cells. Findings and limits, study-wide: CXCR3-positive naive cells had more hydrophobic TRB CDR3s than CXCR3-negative naive cells.

Libraries of TRB cDNA were made by 5' RACE and carried UMIs. Following a re-call of the 5' RACE reads, TCRdb has one entry per CDR3 protein and lacks DNA. With 140,000 to 150,000 distinct CDR3 sequences in the sample, the ten largest clones hold roughly 0.27%. These receptors' targets are unknown. Sequenced: naive CXCR3+ CD8+ T cells from blood. Subset described: CD45RO-CCR7+CD27+CD95- naive CD8+ T cells expressing CXCR3 (TNR3+). The receptors shown here come from a human donor in good health. Some clones in this sample may be carry-over from other donors' samples.

J is TRBJ1-4 and V is TRBV5-5; the TRBD1 assignment by TCRdb is unverifiable without DNA. The CDR3 sequence is 16 residues long. Looked up from germline, CDR1 is SGHKS and CDR2 is YYEKEE (reference sequence). The CDR3 spells CASSLEDDRTNEKLFF.

V is TRBV4-3 and J is TRBJ2-7; there is no DNA to check the TCRdb D call of TRBD1. The CDR3 contains 13 residues. Germline CDR1 and CDR2: LGHNA and YSLEER. CDR3 sequence: CASSQGQPYEQYF.

The rearrangement joins TRBV19 to TRBJ2-5; the D gene TCRdb calls, TRBD1, cannot be checked with no DNA. The germline CDR1 and CDR2 sequences are LNHDA and SQIVND (reference sequence). This CDR3 has 15 amino acids. CDR3 region: CASRALGQGSETQYF.